The 30 T cell receptor beta chains below come from one sample, sequenced in a study of neurological immune-mediated disorders. The time point here: longitudinal time-point 1 (baseline). TCRdb used MiXCR to reprocess the 5' RACE reads, holding one entry per CDR3 protein. The sample yields 70,000 to 75,000 distinct CDR3 sequences, approximately 13% seen once. Sequencing was carried out using PBMCs. Source of these receptors: a female donor with HTLV-1-associated myelopathy (HAM/TSP).

In this sample, this clonotype turned up many times. The genes are TRBV27 and TRBJ2-3, with a possible D match to TRBD2 (6 bases). Trimming removed 6 bases from V and 1 base from J, with 11 bases in between. This CDR3 is 14 amino acids long. CDR1 and CDR2 from the germline V gene are MNHEY and SMNVEV (reference sequence). The CDR3 DNA reads as TGTGCCAGCAGCCGGGGGTTTCGCACAGATACGCAGTATTTT. Residues: CASSRGFRTDTQYF.

The sample holds many counts of this clonotype. This chain uses TRBV5-8 with TRBJ1-3; D gene ambiguous. With 1 base removed from V and 1 base from J, the gap between germline ends came to 6 bases. CDR3 length: 14 amino acids. Germline CDR1 and CDR2: SGHTS and YDEGEE. The CDR3 DNA reads TGTGCCAGCAGCTTGCCCGGATCTGGAAACACCATATATTTT. It encodes CASSLPGSGNTIYF.

This clonotype was counted ten times or more. The genes are TRBV15 and TRBJ1-4; D remains ambiguous. Germline V lookup: CDR1 LNHNV, CDR2 YYDKDF (reference sequence). The V end lost 0 bases, the J end lost 7 bases, and 12 bases lay between the germline ends. CDR3 size: 15 residues. The CDR3 loop is CATSRDKGAGEKLFF. The CDR3 DNA is TGTGCCACCAGCAGAGATAAGGGCGCCGGTGAAAAACTGTTTTTT.

This clonotype appeared many times. The V gene is TRBV5-1, the J gene TRBJ2-7, with TRBD2 matching 7 bases. Germline V gene lookup returns CDR1 SGHRS and CDR2 YFSETQ. This CDR3 region has 15 residues. V lost 4 bases to trimming and J lost 8 bases; unmatched junction nucleotides: 15. The CDR3 sequence is CASSLGLVVSRKQYF. CDR3 in DNA: TGCGCCAGCAGCCTTGGACTAGTTGTATCCCGGAAGCAGTACTTC. Full variable domain (outside the CDR3, taken from reference TRBV5-1 and TRBJ2-7): KAGVTQTPRYLIKTRGQQVTLSCSPISGHRSVSWYQQTPGQGLQFLFEYFSETQRNKGNFPGRFSGRQFSNSRSEMNVSTLELGDSALYLCASSLGLVVSRKQYFGPGTRLTVT.

This clonotype was counted many times. This rearrangement joins TRBV7-2 to TRBJ2-1; D not certain. Germline lookup yields CDR1 SGHTA and CDR2 FQGNSA. This CDR3 region has 13 residues. V lost 2 bases and J lost 8, with 10 bases in between. CDR3 sequence reads: CASSLNSGDEQFF. The CDR3 bases are TGTGCCAGCAGCTTAAATAGTGGGGATGAGCAGTTCTTC.

This clonotype appeared many times. The V gene is TRBV5-1, the J gene TRBJ2-3; 7 bases line up with TRBD2. Germline-derived CDR1 and CDR2 are SGHRS and YFSETQ. The CDR3 loop spans 17 amino acids. The junction had 9 bases not matched to a gene; V was cut back by 0 bases and J by 2 bases. The CDR3 region is CASSLDLQAGLTDTQYF. CDR3 DNA: TGCGCCAGCAGCTTGGATTTGCAAGCGGGGCTCACAGATACGCAGTATTTT.

This clonotype has at least ten counts. V gene TRBV11-2 combines with J gene TRBJ2-4; possible D gene TRBD2, 6 bases. Germline lookup yields CDR1 SGHAT and CDR2 FQNNGV. The CDR3 extends over 14 amino acids. V was trimmed by 3 bases and J by 6 bases, leaving 12 bases between them. For the CDR3, the DNA is TGTGCCAGCAGCTTCGGCAGAGCGGGAAACATTCAGTACTTC. As protein: CASSFGRAGNIQYF. Supplemented by reference TRBV11-2 and TRBJ2-4, the full variable domain reads EAGVAQSPRYKIIEKRQSVAFWCNPISGHATLYWYQQILGQGPKLLIQFQNNGVVDDSQLPKDRFSAERLKGVDSTLKIQPAKLEDSAVYLCASSFGRAGNIQYFGAGTRLSVL.

Many counts were recorded for this clonotype. The J gene is TRBJ2-3, the V gene TRBV5-1; 10 bases are a match to TRBD2. The CDR3 contains 16 residues. Trimming removed 4 bases from V and 3 bases from J; junction bases left unmatched: 8. CDR1 is SGHRS and CDR2 is YFSETQ in the germline V gene. CDR3 region: CASSQERGGLTDTQYF. The DNA of the CDR3 is TGCGCCAGCAGCCAGGAGCGGGGGGGCCTGACAGATACGCAGTATTTT.

This clonotype has ten or more counts. This chain joins TRBV2 and TRBJ1-1; 9 nucleotides line up with TRBD1. CDR1 is SNHLY, CDR2 FYNNEI, per germline. The CDR3 runs to 15 residues. Trimming cost V 3 bases and J 1 base; bases outside gene matches: 3. The CDR3, as DNA: TGTGCCAGCAGTGATGGGGGACAGGGGAACACTGAAGCTTTCTTT. It translates to CASSDGGQGNTEAFF.

This clonotype came up many times. V usage is TRBV2 and J usage is TRBJ2-1; a possible D gene is TRBD1 (6 bases). The V end was cut by 9 bases, the J end by 7 bases, with 16 bases between. The CDR3 contains 13 residues. Germline lookup yields CDR1 SNHLY and CDR2 FYNNEI. CDR3 residues: CARRITGLNEQFF. CDR3 coding DNA: TGTGCCAGAAGAATTACAGGGTTAAATGAGCAGTTCTTC.

The chain links TRBV5-1 to TRBJ2-4; 8 nucleotides match TRBD1. The CDR3 contains 14 residues. CDR1 and CDR2 from the germline V gene are SGHRS and YFSETQ. V dropped 4 bases and J dropped 3; count of bases not matched to a gene: 3. CDR3 loop: CASSAGQGKNIQYF. Here the CDR3 DNA reads TGCGCCAGCAGCGCCGGACAGGGCAAAAACATTCAGTACTTC.

This clonotype was recorded many times. The V call is TRBV24-1, the J call TRBJ2-5; TRBD1 matches 9 bases. Unmatched junction bases numbered 16, after V lost 5 bases and J lost 4 bases. The germline gives CDR1 KGHDR, CDR2 SFDVKD. This CDR3 region has 18 residues. The CDR3 loop reads CATSASPTGQGKTETQYF. CDR3 DNA sequence: TGTGCCACCAGTGCGAGTCCGACGGGACAGGGTAAAACAGAGACCCAGTACTTC.

This clonotype showed up many times. At one end, the junction sequence differs from germline, possibly due to a read error. The chain recombines TRBV15 with TRBJ2-7; 7 nucleotides align to TRBD1. This CDR3 is built from 16 residues. The germline CDR1 and CDR2 sequences are LNHNV and YYDKDF (reference sequence). The CDR3 protein is CATSRDETGMTYEQYF. CDR3 coding DNA: TGTGCTACCAGCAGAGATGAGACAGGGATGACCTACGAGCAGTACTTC.

About this clonotype: A much larger clone lies a single base off, so this may be a read error. This is likely a read error, given that the CDR3 carries no conserved phenylalanine or tryptophan at its end. DNA of the CDR3: TGTGCCAGCAGTTCCCTGAGGGGTCATGAGCAGTTCATC. This gives the protein CASSSLRGHEQFI. The chain couples TRBV28 to TRBJ2-1; D possibly matches TRBD1 or TRBD2 (5 bases each). V was shortened by 4 bases and J by 8 bases, with 12 bases between the two germline ends. Germline V gene sequence: CDR1 MDHEN, CDR2 SYDVKM. The CDR3 sequence is 13 residues long.

This clonotype was observed at least ten times. This chain links TRBV20-1 with TRBJ2-3, with D possibly called TRBD1 or TRBD2 (5 bases each). The CDR3 runs to 17 residues. Germline V gene lookup returns CDR1 DFQATT and CDR2 SNEGSKA (reference sequence). The V end lost 6 bases, the J end lost 3 bases, and 25 bases lay between the germline ends. The CDR3 here is CSAGIGLKTALTDTQYF. For the CDR3, the DNA is TGCAGTGCCGGGATTGGCCTAAAGACAGCCCTTACAGATACGCAGTATTTT.

This clonotype was observed at least ten times. The chain is built from TRBV10-3 and TRBJ2-2, with 8 bases that match TRBD1. This CDR3 spans 15 amino acids. With 10 bases clipped from V and 3 bases from J, the junction kept 10 bases outside the gene matches. Germline assignment: CDR1 ENHRY and CDR2 SYGVKD. The CDR3 DNA sequence: TGTGCCACCTGGACAGGGAAAGTTGACACCGGGGAGCTGTTTTTT. The encoded protein is CATWTGKVDTGELFF.

Concerning this clonotype itself: This clone may be a read error of a much larger clone one base away. The chain has TRBV3-1 and TRBJ1-5; a weak D match, TRBD1 (5 bases). The CDR3 covers 14 residues. Germline CDR1 reads LGHDT; CDR2 reads YNNKEL (reference sequence). Trimming removed 4 bases from V and 7 bases from J, with 14 bases in between. CDR3 DNA sequence: TGTGCCAGCAGCCGGGTGGGTCAGGGCCAGCCCCAGCATTTT. Protein product: CASSRVGQGQPQHF.

The table lists this clonotype with many counts. The chain employs TRBV6-2 or TRBV6-3 and TRBJ2-3, with 9 nucleotides matching TRBD2. This CDR3 contains 17 residues. In germline, CDR1 is MNHEY, CDR2 SVGEGT. Losses at the gene ends were 7 bases for V and 0 bases for J; bases not matched to a gene: 11. CDR3 in amino acids: CASTELAGVPSTDTQYF. CDR3 sequence (DNA): TGTGCCAGCACAGAGTTAGCGGGGGTACCTAGCACAGATACGCAGTATTTT.

For this clonotype: One base away lies a much larger clone, so this may be a sequencing read error. The chain joins TRBV7-9 to TRBJ2-2; D gene ambiguous. Germline CDR1 reads SEHNR; CDR2 reads FQNEAQ (reference sequence). The CDR3 length is 14 residues. CDR3 protein: CVSSLVSYTGELFF. DNA of the CDR3: TGTGTCAGCAGCTTAGTTTCGTACACCGGGGAGCTGTTTTTT. Using reference TRBV7-9 and TRBJ2-2 for the parts outside the CDR3, the full variable domain is DTGVSQNPRHKITKRGQNVTFRCDPISEHNRLYWYRQTLGQGPEFLTYFQNEAQLEKSRLLSDRFSAERPKGSFSTLEIQRTEQGDSAMYLCVSSLVSYTGELFFGEGSRLTVL.

In this sample, this clonotype turned up many times. The chain has TRBV5-1 and TRBJ2-1; TRBD2 aligns across 8 bases. CDR3 size: 14 residues. The germline CDR1 and CDR2 sequences are SGHRS and YFSETQ. The V and J ends lost 4 bases and 5 bases, in that order; junction bases with no gene match: 5. The CDR3 here is CASSAGGGNNEQFF. Here the CDR3 DNA reads TGCGCCAGCAGCGCCGGGGGGGGCAACAATGAGCAGTTCTTC.

This clonotype was picked up many times. J is TRBJ2-4 and V is TRBV9, with D possibly TRBD2 on 6 matching bases. There are 14 residues in the CDR3. V lost 0 bases and J lost 3, with 7 bases in between. Per germline, CDR1 SGDLS and CDR2 YYNGEE. The CDR3 bases are TGTGCCAGCAGCGTAGGGCGGGGCAAAAACATTCAGTACTTC. Protein: CASSVGRGKNIQYF.

Sample share makes this clonotype medium-sized. This rearrangement joins TRBV5-1 to TRBJ1-6, with D hard to call. Per germline, CDR1 SGHRS and CDR2 YFSETQ. The CDR3 runs 18 residues. The V end lost 4 bases, the J end lost 0 bases, and 17 bases lay between the germline ends. CDR3 amino acids: CASSQGSRTSSYNSPLHF. The CDR3 nucleotides are TGCGCCAGCAGCCAAGGATCACGGACGAGCTCCTATAATTCACCCCTCCACTTT.

This clonotype was seen ten or more times. The genes are TRBV2 and TRBJ1-1, with TRBD1 matching over 7 bases. The germline CDR1 and CDR2 sequences are SNHLY and FYNNEI. The trim removed 2 bases at V and 8 bases at J, leaving 5 bases unmatched. The CDR3 loop spans 13 amino acids. CDR3 in DNA: TGTGCCAGCAGTGAAACCAGGGGGAAGGAAGCTTTCTTT. Residues: CASSETRGKEAFF.

This clonotype was found many times. The chain combines TRBV27 with TRBJ2-1; D might be TRBD2 (6 bases). The CDR3 covers 13 residues. The V end lost 5 bases, the J end lost 7 bases, and 12 bases lay between the germline ends. Germline V lookup: CDR1 MNHEY, CDR2 SMNVEV (reference sequence). Here the CDR3 reads CASSGRITNEQFF. The CDR3, as DNA: TGTGCCAGCAGTGGGAGGATTACAAATGAGCAGTTCTTC.

This clonotype showed up many times. The rearrangement joins TRBV29-1 to TRBJ2-3; D gene ambiguous. Trimming removed 6 bases at V and 2 bases at J, with 12 bases between. The CDR3 is made up of 13 amino acids. The germline gives CDR1 SQVTM, CDR2 ANQGSEA. DNA for the CDR3: TGCAGCGTGCGCGCCTTCTCCACAGATACGCAGTATTTT. It is translated as CSVRAFSTDTQYF.

This clonotype was found many times. The junction differs from germline at one of its ends, possibly a read error. This rearrangement joins TRBV20-1 to TRBJ1-1; D is uncertain. CDR3 length: 14 amino acids. Germline assignment: CDR1 DFQATT and CDR2 SNEGSKA (reference sequence). The CDR3 sequence is CSARDLTRNSEAFF. The CDR3 nucleotides are TGCAGTGCTAGAGATTTAACCAGGAACTCTGAAGCTTTCTTT.

With regard to this clonotype: The CDR3 does not close with the conserved phenylalanine or tryptophan, likely indicating a read error. The limits of the CDR3 on the DNA are not certain, so only TCRdb's listed CDR3 is given. The V call is TRBV5-1, the J call TRBJ2-1. The CDR3 contains 11 residues when both ends are counted. Germline V gene sequence: CDR1 SGHRS, CDR2 YFSETQ. The CDR3 protein is CASSLEREQVL.

Remarks on this clonotype: A clone one base away is much larger, so this may be a read error. This chain joins TRBV12-3 or TRBV12-4 and TRBJ1-2, with D uncertain. The CDR3 runs to 14 residues. Trimming left V 6 bases short and J 6 bases short, with 17 bases between. CDR3 sequence reads: CASSPPPVIHGYTF. CDR3 nucleotide sequence: TGTGCCAGCAGCCCTCCGCCAGTAATCCATGGCTACACCTTC.

This clonotype has ten or more counts. The chain links TRBV7-3 to TRBJ2-3; D is possibly TRBD1 (6 bases). The CDR3 consists of 15 residues. V dropped 5 bases and J dropped 4 bases, with 16 bases sitting between them. The V gene's germline CDR1 is SGHTA and CDR2 FQGTGA. The CDR3 DNA is TGTGCCAGCAGCCGAACAGGGTTAGGCTCAGATACGCAGTATTTT. This translates into CASSRTGLGSDTQYF. Drawing the rest from reference TRBV7-3 and TRBJ2-3, the complete variable domain is GAGVSQTPSNKVTEKGKYVELRCDPISGHTALYWYRQSLGQGPEFLIYFQGTGAADDSGLPNDRFFAVRPEGSVSTLKIQRTERGDSAVYLCASSRTGLGSDTQYFGPGTRLTVL.

The rearrangement joins TRBV5-6 to TRBJ2-7; 7 nucleotides align to TRBD2. J was trimmed by 2 bases and V by 6 bases; bases with no gene match: 8. Per germline, CDR1 SGHDT and CDR2 YYEEEE. This CDR3 has 14 residues. CDR3 in amino acids: CASIRGVDTYEQYF. CDR3 bases: TGTGCCAGCATCCGGGGGGTAGATACCTACGAGCAGTACTTC.